The 11 T cell receptor beta chains in this list originate from one sample, sequenced in a study of cytomegalovirus exposure and HLA in healthy donors. Libraries were prepared by immunoSEQ multiplex PCR; TCRdb keeps only in-frame clonotypes and omits some of them. Seen here are over 150,000 clones, less than 95% observed once, and the top ten hold 3% to 3.5%. The sequenced material came from PBMCs. These receptors were taken from a woman aged 18-30 years in good health and CMV-seropositive.

J is TRBJ2-4 and V is TRBV19, with 8 positions matching TRBD2. Germline V gene data show CDR1 as LNHDA and CDR2 as SQIVND (reference sequence). CDR3 length: 13 amino acids. With 6 bases clipped from V and 7 bases from J, the junction kept 5 bases outside the gene matches. The CDR3 reads CASSGLAGNIQYF. DNA for the CDR3: TGTGCCAGTAGCGGACTAGCTGGCAACATTCAGTACTTC.

The chain is built from TRBV28 and TRBJ2-2; D is perhaps TRBD1 (6 bases). This CDR3 region has 16 residues. The V end was cut by 1 base, the J end by 3 bases, with 12 bases between. Germline lookup yields CDR1 MDHEN and CDR2 SYDVKM. This CDR3 is CASSLFGDTYTGELFF. The CDR3 DNA is TGTGCCAGCAGTTTATTTGGGGACACCTACACCGGGGAGCTGTTTTTT.

CDR3 DNA sequence: TGTGCCAGCAGCTCAAGACAGGGGGCGCTTGCTGAAGCTTTCTTT. As protein: CASSSRQGALAEAFF. The chain links TRBV7-6 to TRBJ1-1; 10 bases map to TRBD1. Germline assignment: CDR1 SGHVS and CDR2 FNYEAQ. J was trimmed by 6 bases and V by 4 bases; bases with no gene match: 8. CDR3 length equals 15 residues.

V is TRBV6-1 and J is TRBJ2-7; TRBD1 agrees at 9 bases. The CDR3 consists of 13 residues. V dropped 7 bases and J dropped 5; count of bases not matched to a gene: 6. Germline lookup yields CDR1 MNHNS and CDR2 SASEGT. CDR3 sequence (DNA): TGTGCCAGCACACAGGGGGCGGACGACGAGCAGTACTTC. Amino acid sequence: CASTQGADDEQYF.

This clone was observed once. This rearrangement joins TRBV11-2 to TRBJ2-7, with TRBD2 matching over 7 bases. V gave up 7 bases and J gave up 7 bases; unmatched junction bases: 7. The CDR3 contains 12 residues. Germline V gene data show CDR1 as SGHAT and CDR2 as FQNNGV. DNA for the CDR3: TGTGCCAGCACCGGGGGGTCAGGAGAGCAGTACTTC. The encoded protein is CASTGGSGEQYF.

This sequence joins TRBV5-4 and TRBJ2-7; 10 bases are a match to TRBD2. Germline values: CDR1 SGHNT, CDR2 YYREEE (reference sequence). The CDR3 sequence is 15 residues long. With 4 bases clipped from V and 5 bases from J, the junction kept 9 bases outside the gene matches. The CDR3, as DNA: TGTGCCAGCAGCCCCGGGACTAGCGTAGGGGACGAGCAGTACTTC. Residues: CASSPGTSVGDEQYF.

The gene calls are TRBV6-6 and TRBJ1-3; no definite D call. V gave up 5 bases and J gave up 2 bases, with 13 bases separating them. The CDR3 is made up of 15 amino acids. From germline, CDR1 is MNHNY and CDR2 SVGAGI (reference sequence). As DNA, the CDR3 is TGTGCCAGCAGTCTCGACGAGGCGACTGGAAACACCATATATTTT. Amino acids: CASSLDEATGNTIYF.

J is TRBJ1-2 and V is TRBV28; 7 bases align to TRBD1. The CDR3 has 15 amino acids. The germline CDR1 and CDR2 sequences are MDHEN and SYDVKM. J lost 2 bases, V lost 8 bases, and 11 bases had no gene match. The CDR3 spells CASGQGQPTNYGYTF. The CDR3 nucleotides read TGTGCCAGCGGTCAGGGACAGCCAACAAACTATGGCTACACCTTC.

The chain joins TRBV11-2 to TRBJ2-1; D is perhaps TRBD2 (6 bases). The germline V gene encodes CDR1 SGHAT and CDR2 FQNNGV. Between the trimmed V and J ends, which lost 6 bases and 5 bases, there was a span of 23 bases. The CDR3 has 17 residues. The CDR3 region has the DNA TGTGCCAGCAGACGCCCGGGGAGGTCGGCTAGCCACAATGAGCAGTTCTTC. This translates into CASRRPGRSASHNEQFF.

The chain joins TRBV7-2 to TRBJ2-7; D is perhaps TRBD2 (6 bases). V lost 5 bases and J 3 bases, leaving 14 bases between the germline ends. The germline V gene has CDR1 SGHTA and CDR2 FQGNSA. CDR3 size: 14 residues. CDR3 bases: TGTGCCAGCAGCCCAGGAGGGAGTATCTACGAGCAGTACTTC. Translation gives CASSPGGSIYEQYF.

The chain employs TRBV9 and TRBJ2-1; the match to TRBD2 covers 15 bases. CDR1 is SGDLS and CDR2 is YYNGEE in the germline V gene. The CDR3 runs to 18 residues. Unmatched junction bases numbered 9, after V lost 4 bases and J lost 4 bases. CDR3 bases: TGTGCCAGCAGCAGGACTAGCGGGAGGGGATCTGGGTACAATGAGCAGTTCTTC. Translating gives CASSRTSGRGSGYNEQFF.